The 30 T cell receptor beta chains in this list originate from one sample, sequenced in a study of cytomegalovirus exposure and HLA in healthy donors. The table came from immunoSEQ multiplex PCR; TCRdb's copy has only in-frame clones and leaves some out. The repertoire holds 200,000 or so clones, with around 88% as singletons. Material for sequencing was PBMCs. The receptors were gathered from a woman younger than 35 in good health and CMV-seronegative.

The CDR3 nucleotides read TGCACCAGCAGCCACTTGCAGCGAAGTGGTACCTACGAGCAGTACTTC. It yields the protein CTSSHLQRSGTYEQYF. The J gene is TRBJ2-7, the V gene TRBV1; TRBD2, the table's D call, lacks a check against the DNA. TRBV1 constitutes a pseudogene. This CDR3 region has 16 residues.

The chain employs TRBV6-6 and TRBJ1-1; D gene uncertain. The V gene's germline CDR1 is MNHNY and CDR2 SVGAGI (reference sequence). The germline V and J ends were trimmed by 0 bases and 3 bases, with 11 bases remaining between them. The CDR3 runs to 15 residues. The CDR3 here is CASSYSRWVDTEAFF. CDR3 DNA: TGTGCCAGCAGTTACTCGAGGTGGGTCGACACTGAAGCTTTCTTT.

As concerns this clone: Relative to the germline gene, one junction end is altered; a read error may explain this. The chain uses TRBV7-7 and TRBJ2-7; a weak D match, TRBD1 (6 bases). The CDR3 covers 16 residues. Germline V gene lookup returns CDR1 SSHAT and CDR2 FNYEAQ (reference sequence). CDR3 loop: CASSFGPGQAPYEQYF. The CDR3 bases are TGTGCTAGCAGTTTTGGTCCGGGACAAGCACCGTACGAGCAGTACTTC.

The rearrangement uses TRBV2 and TRBJ2-1, with no clear D. Trimming cost V 1 base and J 0 bases, with 7 bases left between them. This CDR3 spans 15 amino acids. Germline V gene data show CDR1 as SNHLY and CDR2 as FYNNEI. The CDR3 protein is CASSEVVFSYNEQFF. In nucleotides, the CDR3 is TGTGCCAGCAGTGAAGTTGTCTTCTCCTACAATGAGCAGTTCTTC.

J is TRBJ2-7 and V is TRBV5-6; tentatively, D is TRBD1 (6 bases). The V gene's germline CDR1 is SGHDT and CDR2 YYEEEE. Trimming cost V 5 bases and J 3 bases, with 21 bases left between them. This CDR3 comprises 16 residues. The CDR3 spells CASSFGQLGIYYEQYF. Written as DNA, the CDR3 is TGTGCCAGCAGTTTTGGACAGCTTGGGATATACTACGAGCAGTACTTC.

The chain employs TRBV4-3 and TRBJ1-1; D gene ambiguous. CDR1 LGHNA and CDR2 YSLEER come from the germline V gene. Trimming took 0 bases from V and 5 from J, leaving 13 bases between them. CDR3 size: 15 residues. The CDR3 sequence: CASSQEVSGWTEAFF. CDR3 DNA: TGCGCCAGCAGCCAAGAAGTGTCGGGGTGGACTGAAGCTTTCTTT.

V gene TRBV7-2 combines with J gene TRBJ2-7, with TRBD1 identical over 9 bases. CDR3 length: 16 residues. V lost 5 bases to trimming and J lost 6 bases; unmatched junction nucleotides: 14. The germline gives CDR1 SGHTA, CDR2 FQGNSA. The CDR3 is CASSRGMAGQGGEQYF. CDR3 nucleotide sequence: TGTGCCAGCAGCCGAGGAATGGCGGGACAGGGCGGCGAGCAGTACTTC.

This chain connects TRBV9 to TRBJ1-1; D might be TRBD1 (5 bases). Germline loops: CDR1 SGDLS, CDR2 YYNGEE. CDR3 size: 15 residues. Between the trimmed V and J ends, which lost 5 bases and 2 bases, there was a span of 16 bases. The CDR3 DNA reads as TGTGCCAGCAGGCCGTTAGGGGCTGGCAACACTGAAGCTTTCTTT. This sequence encodes CASRPLGAGNTEAFF.

The V and J genes are TRBV4-1 and TRBJ2-2; D not resolved. The germline CDR1 and CDR2 sequences are MGHRA and YSYEKL. V was trimmed by 1 base and J by 4 bases, leaving 13 bases between them. This CDR3 is 16 amino acids long. CDR3 in DNA: TGCGCCAGCAGCCAAGGACGCAGGTTGATCACCGGGGAGCTGTTTTTT. Protein sequence: CASSQGRRLITGELFF.

This rearrangement joins TRBV19 to TRBJ1-5; D is uncertain. Germline assignment: CDR1 LNHDA and CDR2 SQIVND (reference sequence). CDR3 length: 12 amino acids. V dropped 3 bases and J dropped 9 bases, with 9 bases sitting between them. CDR3 sequence reads: CASSILEGPQHF. CDR3 DNA sequence: TGTGCCAGTAGTATTCTCGAGGGGCCCCAGCATTTT. The whole variable domain, filled in from reference TRBV19 and TRBJ1-5, reads DGGITQSPKYLFRKEGQNVTLSCEQNLNHDAMYWYRQDPGQGLRLIYYSQIVNDFQKGDIAEGYSVSREKKESFPLTVTSAQKNPTAFYLCASSILEGPQHFGDGTRLSIL.

This chain joins TRBV7-2 and TRBJ2-1; TRBD2 matches at 10 bases. V shed 7 bases, J shed 8 bases, and the junction held 5 bases outside the gene matches. The CDR3 sequence is 13 residues long. Germline CDR1 reads SGHTA; CDR2 reads FQGNSA. The CDR3 protein is CASTGLAFDEQFF. The CDR3 DNA follows: TGTGCCAGCACGGGACTAGCGTTCGATGAGCAGTTCTTC.

The gene calls are TRBV28 and TRBJ2-1; D is possibly TRBD2 (5 bases). Trimming took 9 bases from V and 4 from J, leaving 16 bases between them. The CDR3 runs to 14 residues. Germline V CDR1 and CDR2: MDHEN, SYDVKM. The CDR3 DNA is TGTGCCAGTACTGACGAGCGGCCGTACAATGAGCAGTTCTTC. Translation: CASTDERPYNEQFF. Full variable domain (outside the CDR3, taken from reference TRBV28 and TRBJ2-1): DVKVTQSSRYLVKRTGEKVFLECVQDMDHENMFWYRQDPGLGLRLIYFSYDVKMKEKGDIPEGYSVSREKKERFSLILESASTNQTSMYLCASTDERPYNEQFFGPGTRLTVL.

The chain carries TRBV5-1 and TRBJ2-7, with TRBD1 identical over 10 bases. CDR3 length: 14 residues. Per the germline V gene, CDR1 is SGHRS and CDR2 is YFSETQ. J lost 5 bases, V lost 5 bases, and 7 bases had no gene match. This CDR3 is CASSYTGQGNEQYF. The CDR3, as DNA: TGCGCCAGCAGTTATACGGGACAGGGGAACGAGCAGTACTTC. Combining the CDR3 with reference TRBV5-1 and TRBJ2-7 gives the whole variable domain KAGVTQTPRYLIKTRGQQVTLSCSPISGHRSVSWYQQTPGQGLQFLFEYFSETQRNKGNFPGRFSGRQFSNSRSEMNVSTLELGDSALYLCASSYTGQGNEQYFGPGTRLTVT.

The chain couples TRBV30 to TRBJ2-7, with 7 bases aligning to TRBD2. Germline assignment: CDR1 GTSNPN and CDR2 SVGIG (reference sequence). CDR3 length equals 14 residues. J was trimmed by 3 bases and V by 2 bases; bases with no gene match: 7. CDR3 bases: TGTGCCTGGAGTCAAAGCGGGATCGTCTACGAGCAGTACTTC. Protein: CAWSQSGIVYEQYF.

The chain combines TRBV7-8 with TRBJ2-7; maybe TRBD2 (7 bases). The CDR3 is 15 amino acids. V was trimmed by 2 bases and J by 6 bases, leaving 17 bases between them. Per the germline V gene, CDR1 is SGHVS and CDR2 is FQNEAQ. The CDR3 coding sequence is TGTGCCAGCAGCTTATTTGGAGGGGGGGATAGCGAGCAGTACTTC. This codes for CASSLFGGGDSEQYF.

CDR3 bases: TGTGCCAGCAGTTCAAAACAGGGGGCGTATCTTCCGAACACTGAAGCTTTCTTT. It yields the protein CASSSKQGAYLPNTEAFF. The chain joins TRBV27 to TRBJ1-1; 9 positions match TRBD1. The V gene end was trimmed by 4 bases and the J gene end by 1 base; junction bases not matched to a gene: 13. This CDR3 region has 18 residues. Germline V gene lookup returns CDR1 MNHEY and CDR2 SMNVEV (reference sequence).

The rearrangement uses TRBV4-2 and TRBJ2-2; the match to TRBD1 covers 9 bases. Per the germline V gene, CDR1 is LGHNA and CDR2 is YNFKEQ. The CDR3 is 14 amino acids. Losses at the gene ends were 7 bases for V and 6 bases for J; bases not matched to a gene: 6. The CDR3 sequence: CASTGTGLAGELFF. The DNA of the CDR3 is TGTGCCAGCACCGGGACAGGGTTGGCCGGGGAGCTGTTTTTT.

This clone was observed a single time. V usage is TRBV29-1 and J usage is TRBJ1-4; D not resolved. V lost 4 bases, J lost 5 bases, and 17 bases lay in between. The CDR3 consists of 15 residues. From germline, CDR1 is SQVTM and CDR2 ANQGSEA. Here the CDR3 reads CSVGGVGVGNEKLFF. CDR3 DNA sequence: TGCAGCGTTGGCGGGGTAGGAGTAGGGAATGAAAAACTGTTTTTT.

This clone occurred once. The rearrangement links TRBV28 to TRBJ2-1, with a weak D call TRBD1 (5 bases). From germline, CDR1 is MDHEN and CDR2 SYDVKM. V was cut by 6 bases and J by 4 bases, with 22 bases left in between. The CDR3 runs 17 residues. CDR3 DNA: TGTGCCAGCAGAACCTGGACCCGCTCTGGGGCTTACAATGAGCAGTTCTTC. Translated, it gives CASRTWTRSGAYNEQFF.

V and J are TRBV5-6 and TRBJ2-7; D not certain. Germline V gene lookup returns CDR1 SGHDT and CDR2 YYEEEE. The CDR3 is made up of 14 amino acids. The V and J ends lost 0 bases and 2 bases respectively, with 9 bases between them. DNA of the CDR3: TGTGCCAGCAGCTTGGCCGCAGTTCCCTACGAGCAGTACTTC. It translates to CASSLAAVPYEQYF.

The chain recombines TRBV7-8 with TRBJ2-5; the D gene is possibly TRBD1 (6 bases). Trimming removed 0 bases at V and 4 bases at J, with 24 bases between. This CDR3 is 19 amino acids long. Germline CDR1 and CDR2: SGHVS and FQNEAQ. CDR3 in DNA: TGTGCCAGCAGCTTAGCGCGATTCGGCACCAGGGGTGGTCTAGAGACCCAGTACTTC. It codes for CASSLARFGTRGGLETQYF.

The chain couples TRBV7-2 to TRBJ2-3; 12 bases align to TRBD2. The germline gives CDR1 SGHTA, CDR2 FQGNSA. Losses at the gene ends were 4 bases for V and 3 bases for J; bases not matched to a gene: 8. The CDR3 sequence is 17 residues long. CDR3 protein: CASSSRLAGVRTDTQYF. CDR3 DNA sequence: TGTGCCAGCAGCTCGCGACTAGCGGGAGTCCGAACAGATACGCAGTATTTT.

The V call is TRBV10-3, the J call TRBJ2-5; D perhaps matches TRBD1 (6 bases). This CDR3 is 14 amino acids long. The V end lost 4 bases, the J end lost 4 bases, and 13 bases lay between the germline ends. The V gene's germline CDR1 is ENHRY and CDR2 SYGVKD. The CDR3 is CAISAGDIGETQYF. The CDR3 DNA reads TGTGCCATCAGTGCTGGGGACATCGGAGAGACCCAGTACTTC.

The rearrangement uses TRBV28 and TRBJ2-7; 11 positions match TRBD1. The trim removed 4 bases at V and 4 bases at J, leaving 6 bases unmatched. Germline CDR1 MDHEN, CDR2 SYDVKM. CDR3 size: 15 residues. The CDR3 nucleotides read TGTGCCAGCAGTTCCCCCGGGACAGGGGGGTACGAGCAGTACTTC. This gives the protein CASSSPGTGGYEQYF.

V is TRBV7-8 and J is TRBJ1-2; possibly TRBD1 for D (5 bases). Germline V lookup: CDR1 SGHVS, CDR2 FQNEAQ. The CDR3 has 13 residues. V was pared by 3 bases and J by 2 bases, with 7 bases between. The CDR3 sequence: CASSLTVNYGYTF. The CDR3 bases are TGTGCCAGCAGCTTGACAGTAAACTATGGCTACACCTTC. The variable domain in full, completed from reference TRBV7-8 and TRBJ1-2, reads GAGVSQSPRYKVAKRGQDVALRCDPISGHVSLFWYQQALGQGPEFLTYFQNEAQLDKSGLPSDRFFAERPEGSVSTLKIQRTQQEDSAVYLCASSLTVNYGYTFGSGTRLTVV.

At least ten counts were recorded for this clone. The chain combines TRBV10-3 with TRBJ1-5, with a tentative D call TRBD1 (5 bases). The ends were cut back, 10 bases at V and 7 bases at J, with 17 bases in the middle. The CDR3 is 13 residues long. The germline CDR1 and CDR2 sequences are ENHRY and SYGVKD. The CDR3 DNA follows: TGTGCCACCCGGCTGGGGGGTCGGCAGCCCCAGCATTTT. It is translated as CATRLGGRQPQHF.

The chain couples TRBV4-1 to TRBJ1-3; maybe TRBD1 (6 bases). V lost 3 bases and J lost 0, with 15 bases in between. Germline CDR1 MGHRA, CDR2 YSYEKL. There are 17 residues in the CDR3. CDR3 DNA: TGCGCCAGCAGCCAGACGGACAGTTACTCCTCTGGAAACACCATATATTTT. Protein: CASSQTDSYSSGNTIYF.

The rearrangement joins TRBV28 to TRBJ1-1; D remains unclear. The length of the CDR3 is 13 residues. The V gene lost 5 bases and the J gene lost 6 bases, with 13 bases spanning the gap. Per germline, CDR1 MDHEN and CDR2 SYDVKM. The CDR3 region has the DNA TGTGCCAGCAGTAGGAGGGATGGGCCTGAAGCTTTCTTT. Amino acid sequence: CASSRRDGPEAFF. Full variable domain (remainder filled in from reference TRBV28 and TRBJ1-1): DVKVTQSSRYLVKRTGEKVFLECVQDMDHENMFWYRQDPGLGLRLIYFSYDVKMKEKGDIPEGYSVSREKKERFSLILESASTNQTSMYLCASSRRDGPEAFFGQGTRLTVV.

The V call is TRBV15, the J call TRBJ2-3, with D tentatively TRBD1 (5 bases). The germline V and J ends were trimmed by 6 bases and 2 bases, with 9 bases remaining between them. CDR3 length: 13 residues. Germline V gene lookup returns CDR1 LNHNV and CDR2 YYDKDF (reference sequence). DNA for the CDR3: TGTGCCACCAGTAAGACAGTCACAGATACGCAGTATTTT. This encodes CATSKTVTDTQYF.

The rearrangement joins TRBV28 to TRBJ1-3; D might be TRBD1 (6 bases). The length of the CDR3 is 16 residues. From germline, CDR1 is MDHEN and CDR2 SYDVKM. Trimming stripped 5 bases from V and 0 bases from J, with 14 bases between. The CDR3 region is CASSTSRDNSGNTIYF. CDR3 DNA: TGTGCCAGCAGTACCTCTCGGGACAACTCTGGAAACACCATATATTTT. The whole variable domain, filled in from reference TRBV28 and TRBJ1-3, reads DVKVTQSSRYLVKRTGEKVFLECVQDMDHENMFWYRQDPGLGLRLIYFSYDVKMKEKGDIPEGYSVSREKKERFSLILESASTNQTSMYLCASSTSRDNSGNTIYFGEGSWLTVV.